The TCR beta chain described here comes from a study of T cells in Graves' hyperthyroidism and ophthalmopathy. Study conclusions and caveats: Using 13 V-J features, a model discriminated ophthalmopathy from stable hyperthyroidism. Most clonotypes expanded in thyroid above 0.001 were likewise present in blood.

The CDR3 regions of TCR beta were amplified from RNA transcripts. HTBI primers were used for first-round RT-PCR of the TCR CDR3. In TCRdb, the multiplex PCR reads were re-called with MiXCR into one record per CDR3 protein. The sample lists under 550,000 distinct CDR3 sequences; around 13% were seen once. V trimming: 1 base; J trimming: 1 base; junction bases outside the gene matches: 5. The CDR3 is made up of 18 amino acids. Germline V gene data show CDR1 as SGHVS and CDR2 as FQNEAQ. There are many counts of this clonotype. What it recognizes is unknown. The chain has TRBV7-8 and TRBJ2-5, with 14 bases fitting TRBD2. Sequencing used blood. The source is a young woman with Graves' hyperthyroidism. The CDR3 nucleotides are TGTGCCAGCAGCTTAGTGGTCGGGACTAGCGGGAGCCAAGAGACCCAGTACTTC. It is translated as CASSLVVGTSGSQETQYF.